This T cell receptor (beta chain) stems from a study of T-cell reconstitution after alpha-beta-depleted transplantation in children (dated by TCRdb to 2016 to 2017). With respect to the entire study: T-cell immune reconstitution after TCRalphabeta/CD19-depleted allogeneic hematopoietic cell transplantation in children was quantitatively tracked in the study by means of TCR repertoire profiling.

Study-wide findings and limitations: Hyperexpanded clone frequencies declined over subsequent months; after one year, T-cell counts and TCRbeta diversity were mostly attributed to newly produced T cells. In some patients, high TCRbeta diversity at day 60 was attributed to recipient T cells and intrathymic progenitors that had survived conditioning. About two months after transplant, the apparently early recovery of alphabetaT-cell counts reportedly depended on just several hundred clones that had expanded rapidly and came from non-depleted graft cells.

The CDR3 contains 13 residues, cysteine and phenylalanine counted. The sequence is cut down to CDR3 DNA, 39 bases in frame from base 1. Reading the germline V gene gives CDR1 SQVTM and CDR2 ANQGSEA. The treatment or condition label for this specimen denotes: allogeneic hematopoietic cell transplantation with graft depleted of TCRalphabeta T cells and CD19 B cells. The children who served as transplant recipients had been given grafts of TCRalphabeta/CD19-depleted allogeneic hematopoietic cells. The library was produced with PCR. Sequencer: Illumina HiSeq 2500. TCR library preparation used molecular barcoding, with unique molecular identifiers applied to normalize quantification of the TCRbeta repertoire. TCRdb ran its own pipeline on the public reads, namely fastp trimming at Q25 and MiXCR clone calling, and kept in-frame beta chains. A single entry per CDR3 protein holds the most common genes and DNA from its merged rows. This sample is represented by approximately 110,000 distinct CDR3 sequences; 20% to 25% of them were singletons. About 10% of the sample is held by the ten biggest clonotypes.

With regard to this clonotype: The clone's antigen remains unknown. A much bigger clone sits one base away, suggesting this may be a read error.

The sequence was obtained from a male patient between 2 and 9 years old who had a stem cell transplant for chronic granulomatous disease, so the T cells may come from the graft donor. Specimen: PBMCs, mostly from graft donor cells, collected 180 days after TCRalphabeta/CD19-depleted stem cell transplant. This sequence uses TRBV29-1 and TRBJ1-1; perhaps TRBD1 is the D gene, with 5 bases matching. The sequenced DNA is TGCGGCGTTACCCAGGGACTCAACACTGAAGCTTTCTTT. Its product reads: CGVTQGLNTEAFF.